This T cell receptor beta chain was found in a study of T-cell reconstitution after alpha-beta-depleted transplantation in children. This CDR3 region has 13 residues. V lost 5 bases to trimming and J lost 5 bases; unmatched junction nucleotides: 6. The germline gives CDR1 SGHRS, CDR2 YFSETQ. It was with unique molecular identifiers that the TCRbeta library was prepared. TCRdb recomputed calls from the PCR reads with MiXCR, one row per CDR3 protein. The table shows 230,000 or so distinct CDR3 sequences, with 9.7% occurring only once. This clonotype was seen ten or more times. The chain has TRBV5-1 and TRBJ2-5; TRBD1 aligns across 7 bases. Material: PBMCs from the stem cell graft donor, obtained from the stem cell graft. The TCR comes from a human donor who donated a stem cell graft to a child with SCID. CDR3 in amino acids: CASSQQGRETQYF. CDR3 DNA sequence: TGCGCCAGCAGTCAACAGGGGCGGGAGACCCAGTACTTC.